Listed below are T cell receptor beta chains from one sample, sequenced in a study of breast tumors, draining lymph nodes, adjacent tissues. TCRdb re-called the multiplex PCR reads through MiXCR, storing one row per CDR3 protein. Among 200,000 or so distinct CDR3 sequences listed, approximately 33% were seen once. Specimen: axillary lymph node tissue. These TCRs come from a female donor with breast cancer. Some clones in this sample may be carry-over from other donors' samples. Each CDR3 is given with its conserved first and last residue. D genes are given only for firm matches. The size field is filled for only some rows; it gives once, few, many or a size class.

TRBV5-1,-,TRBJ1-6,-,CASSPDSGMSPLHF,TGCGCCAGCAGCCCGGATAGCGGGATGTCCCCCCTCCACTTT
TRBV6-1,-,TRBJ2-6,TRBD1,CASSKDRGRTEAF,TGTGCCAGCAGTAAGGACAGGGGGCGGACTGAAGCTTTC
TRBV7-9,many,TRBJ1-6,-,CASSLEGPLHF,TGTGCCAGCAGCTTAGAGGGACCCCTCCACTTT
TRBV2,many,TRBJ2-7,TRBD2,CASSDPYGGLAGYEQYF,TGTGCCAGCAGTGACCCGTATGGTGGACTAGCGGGGTACGAGCAGTACTTC
TRBV27,few,TRBJ2-1,-,CASSLIRGGQPYNEQFF,TGTGCCAGCAGTTTGATTCGGGGAGGACAGCCCTACAATGAGCAGTTCTTC
TRBV6-5,many,TRBJ1-2,TRBD1,CASSFSGGFYGYTF,TGTGCCAGCAGTTTTTCAGGGGGCTTCTATGGCTACACCTTC
TRBV4-1,many,TRBJ1-5,-,CASSQGPQFNSNQPQHF,TGCGCCAGCAGCCAAGGCCCCCAGTTCAATAGCAATCAGCCCCAGCATTTT
TRBV7-9,many,TRBJ2-4,TRBD2,CASSLLAGGNIQYF,TGTGCCAGCAGCTTACTTGCGGGGGGGAACATTCAGTACTTC
TRBV9,many,TRBJ2-3,TRBD2,CASSTGTSGPTDTQYF,TGTGCCAGCAGCACAGGGACTAGCGGGCCCACAGATACGCAGTATTTT
TRBV20-1,many,TRBJ2-1,TRBD2,CSASGRAIGQFF,TGCAGTGCTAGCGGGAGGGCCATAGGGCAGTTCTTC
TRBV5-6,few,TRBJ2-1,TRBD2,CASSHPLTSGENNEQFF,TGTGCCAGCAGCCACCCTCTTACTAGCGGGGAGAACAATGAGCAGTTCTTC
TRBV6-4,many,TRBJ2-1,TRBD2,CASSPRPSGGGAINEQFF,TGTGCCAGCAGTCCCAGACCGTCAGGCGGGGGGGCGATCAATGAGCAGTTCTTC
TRBV7-9,many,TRBJ1-2,-,CASSTGIGYGYTF,TGTGCCAGCAGTACAGGGATAGGCTATGGCTACACCTTC
TRBV27,-,TRBJ1-5,-,CAMGRTASPNQPQHF,TGTGCCATGGGACGGACAGCTTCTCCCAATCAGCCCCAGCATTTT
TRBV4-3,many,TRBJ2-1,TRBD1,CASSHSIRGQVMDEQFF,TGCGCCAGCAGCCATTCGATCAGGGGGCAAGTTATGGATGAGCAGTTCTTC
TRBV5-5,many,TRBJ2-1,TRBD1,CASSRDRGLYEQFF,TGTGCCAGCAGCCGGGACAGGGGGCTGTATGAGCAGTTCTTC
TRBV6-1,many,TRBJ2-1,-,CASIDGGLYNEQFF,TGTGCCAGCATCGACGGGGGTCTCTACAATGAGCAGTTCTTC
TRBV14,-,TRBJ2-1,-,CASSQDWGGVYNEQFF,TGTGCCAGCAGCCAAGATTGGGGTGGGGTCTACAATGAGCAGTTCTTC
TRBV7-9,medium-sized,TRBJ2-1,TRBD2,CASSLESGTYNEQFF,TGTGCCAGCAGCTTAGAAAGCGGGACCTACAATGAGCAGTTCTTC
TRBV18,-,TRBJ1-3,TRBD1,CASSPKGQGTGNTIYF,TGTGCCAGCTCACCAAAAGGACAGGGGACTGGAAACACCATATATTTT
TRBV20-1,many,TRBJ2-3,-,CSAREGAGRGDTQYF,TGCAGTGCTAGAGAGGGAGCTGGGCGCGGAGATACGCAGTATTTT
TRBV19,few,TRBJ1-2,TRBD1,CATSDRANCGYTF,TGTGCCACCAGCGACAGGGCGAACTGTGGCTACACCTTC
TRBV11-1,-,TRBJ2-7,-,CASSFDAGEVYEQYF,TGTGCCAGCAGCTTTGATGCAGGGGAGGTCTACGAGCAGTACTTC
TRBV6-5,many,TRBJ1-3,-,CASSPDRSSGNTIYF,TGTGCCAGCAGCCCCGACAGGAGCTCTGGAAACACCATATATTTT
TRBV11-2,many,TRBJ2-3,-,CASSLVMGGRGTQYF,TGTGCCAGCAGCTTAGTGATGGGGGGCCGAGGTACGCAGTATTTT
TRBV6-6,-,TRBJ2-1,-,CASSHGRGPHNEQFF,TGTGCCAGCAGTCACGGACGGGGGCCTCACAATGAGCAGTTCTTC
TRBV6-5,many,TRBJ2-7,TRBD1,CASSSPRQGDYEQYF,TGTGCCAGCAGTTCCCCCCGACAGGGAGACTACGAGCAGTACTTC
TRBV15,-,TRBJ2-5,-,CATSRSTSGETQYF,TGTGCCACCAGCAGGTCCACCTCGGGGGAGACCCAGTACTTC